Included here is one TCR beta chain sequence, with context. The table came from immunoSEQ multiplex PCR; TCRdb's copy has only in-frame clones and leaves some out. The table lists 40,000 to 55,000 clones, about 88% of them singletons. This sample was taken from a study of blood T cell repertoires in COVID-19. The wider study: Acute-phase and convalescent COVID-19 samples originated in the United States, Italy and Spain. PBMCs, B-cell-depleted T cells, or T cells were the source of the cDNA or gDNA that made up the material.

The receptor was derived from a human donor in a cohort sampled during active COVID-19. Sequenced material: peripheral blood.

The CDR3, as DNA: TGTGCCAGCAGTGAAGGGGACAGGGGCTCCCCTCGGGGCTACACCTTC. Amino acids: CASSEGDRGSPRGYTF. The chain joins TRBV6-1 to TRBJ1-2, with 10 bases that match TRBD1. Unmatched junction bases numbered 10, after V lost 1 base and J lost 8 bases. The CDR3 has 16 residues. Germline assignment: CDR1 MNHNS and CDR2 SASEGT.